Following are 21 T cell receptor beta chains from one sample sequenced in a study of siplizumab effects on memory and regulatory T cells. TCRdb's copy holds only in-frame clones and misses some; the assay was immunoSEQ multiplex PCR. The table includes 55,000 to 65,000 clones, around 97% detected once. The specimen was naive CD8+ T cells sorted from blood. All receptors come from a human donor in good health.

V gene TRBV29-1 combines with J gene TRBJ1-5; D is possibly TRBD1 (5 bases). This CDR3 has 15 amino acids. V lost 8 bases to trimming and J lost 3 bases, with 20 bases between them. Germline CDR1 SQVTM, CDR2 ANQGSEA. The CDR3 loop reads CSPASWGDFNQPQHF. The CDR3 coding sequence is TGCAGCCCCGCCTCGTGGGGGGATTTCAATCAGCCCCAGCATTTT. Supplemented by reference TRBV29-1 and TRBJ1-5, the full variable domain reads SAVISQKPSRDICQRGTSLTIQCQVDSQVTMMFWYRQQPGQSLTLIATANQGSEATYESGFVIDKFPISRPNLTFSTLTVSNMSPEDSSIYLCSPASWGDFNQPQHFGDGTRLSIL.

Regarding this clone: The same CDR3 arises from other DNA sequences in this sample as well. The rearrangement uses TRBV27 and TRBJ2-1, with a possible D match to TRBD2 (6 bases). Trimming took off 6 bases at V and 0 bases at J, with 12 bases between the two ends. The CDR3 loop spans 15 amino acids. CDR1 is MNHEY, CDR2 SMNVEV, per germline (reference sequence). The CDR3, as DNA: TGTGCCAGCAGCCTTAGCGGCAGCTCCTACAATGAGCAGTTCTTC. It yields the protein CASSLSGSSYNEQFF.

V usage is TRBV27 and J usage is TRBJ1-4, with 8 nucleotides matching TRBD1. CDR1 and CDR2 (germline): MNHEY, SMNVEV (reference sequence). Trimming cost V 5 bases and J 5 bases; bases outside gene matches: 4. The CDR3 covers 14 residues. The DNA of the CDR3 is TGTGCCAGCAGTCAGGGGGCCACAAATGAAAAACTGTTTTTT. Its translation: CASSQGATNEKLFF.

The chain is built from TRBV5-4 and TRBJ2-5, with no clear D. CDR3 length equals 11 residues. V was shortened by 2 bases and J by 5 bases, with 4 bases between the two germline ends. Germline V CDR1 and CDR2: SGHNT, YYREEE (reference sequence). The CDR3 coding sequence is TGTGCCAGCAGCTTAAGTGAGACCCAGTACTTC. This encodes CASSLSETQYF.

V gene TRBV2 combines with J gene TRBJ2-4, with D unresolved. CDR1 and CDR2 from the germline V gene are SNHLY and FYNNEI. Trimming left V 3 bases short and J 0 bases short, with 6 bases between. This CDR3 contains 14 residues. The CDR3 region has the DNA TGTGCCAGCAGTGATGTAGGAGCCAAAAACATTCAGTACTTC. Residues: CASSDVGAKNIQYF.

This clone showed up just once. The V gene is TRBV25-1, the J gene TRBJ1-2; tentative D call: TRBD1 (5 bases). The CDR3 sequence is 14 residues long. Germline CDR1 is MGHDK and CDR2 is SYGVNS. Trimming shortened V by 6 bases and J by 2 bases, and 13 bases separated the two germline ends. The CDR3 region is CASRGEGANYGYTF. Written as DNA, the CDR3 is TGTGCCAGCAGGGGTGAAGGGGCAAACTATGGCTACACCTTC.

The chain has TRBV7-9 and TRBJ2-1, with unresolved D. V lost 2 bases to trimming and J lost 5 bases, with 7 bases between them. Germline CDR1 SEHNR, CDR2 FQNEAQ (reference sequence). The CDR3 totals 13 residues. The CDR3 DNA reads as TGTGCCAGCAGCTTAATTTCGAACAATGAGCAGTTCTTC. Translated: CASSLISNNEQFF.

V usage is TRBV4-1 and J usage is TRBJ2-1; D tentatively fits TRBD1 or TRBD2 (5 bases each). V was shortened by 1 base and J by 7 bases, with 17 bases between the two germline ends. The germline CDR1 and CDR2 sequences are MGHRA and YSYEKL. The CDR3 spans 16 residues. The chain's CDR3 is CASSQAISGTTNEQFF. CDR3 nucleotides: TGCGCCAGCAGCCAAGCAATCTCCGGGACCACGAATGAGCAGTTCTTC.

V gene TRBV7-9 combines with J gene TRBJ2-7; 8 bases map to TRBD2. This CDR3 is 13 amino acids long. The germline V gene has CDR1 SEHNR and CDR2 FQNEAQ (reference sequence). Trimming cost V 5 bases and J 3 bases; bases outside gene matches: 3. CDR3 bases: TGTGCCAGCAGCCCGACTAGCGTCTACGAGCAGTACTTC. This codes for CASSPTSVYEQYF.

The sample holds one count of this clone. The gene calls are TRBV27 and TRBJ2-7; TRBD1 matches 9 bases. The CDR3 runs 15 residues. Germline V gene lookup returns CDR1 MNHEY and CDR2 SMNVEV (reference sequence). Trimming at V came to 6 bases and at J to 2 bases, leaving 8 bases not matched to a gene. CDR3 coding DNA: TGTGCCAGCAGGGAAGGACAGGGGAGGCCCTACGAGCAGTACTTC. Translated, it gives CASREGQGRPYEQYF.

V and J are TRBV15 and TRBJ1-1; unclear D gene. V lost 3 bases to trimming and J lost 4 bases, with 3 bases between them. CDR3 size: 11 residues. CDR1 and CDR2 (germline): LNHNV, YYDKDF (reference sequence). In DNA form, the CDR3 reads TGTGCCACCAGCAGTGGCACTGAAGCTTTCTTT. This gives the protein CATSSGTEAFF.

The count of this clone is one. J is TRBJ2-1 and V is TRBV9, with TRBD1 matching 9 bases. The V gene end was trimmed by 0 bases and the J gene end by 16 bases; junction bases not matched to a gene: 11. This CDR3 region has 14 residues. Germline CDR1 reads SGDLS; CDR2 reads YYNGEE. The CDR3 DNA reads TGTGCCAGCAGCGTAGCCGGACAGGGGATAGGCCCCTTCTTC. Translation: CASSVAGQGIGPFF.

V is TRBV5-1 and J is TRBJ2-3, with 8 bases that match TRBD1. V lost 4 bases, J lost 4 bases, and 2 bases stayed unmatched. Germline CDR1 reads SGHRS; CDR2 reads YFSETQ. CDR3 length: 13 residues. CDR3 protein: CASSTTGADTQYF. CDR3 DNA: TGCGCCAGCAGCACGACAGGGGCAGATACGCAGTATTTT.

J is TRBJ2-7 and V is TRBV5-1, with D uncertain. The V and J ends lost 4 bases and 0 bases respectively, with 8 bases between them. The CDR3 totals 13 residues. Germline lookup yields CDR1 SGHRS and CDR2 YFSETQ. The CDR3 region has the DNA TGCGCCAGCAGCCTGGACGTCTCCTACGAGCAGTACTTC. It translates to CASSLDVSYEQYF.

This chain joins TRBV27 and TRBJ1-5; D may be TRBD1 (6 bases). This CDR3 contains 13 residues. Per the germline V gene, CDR1 is MNHEY and CDR2 is SMNVEV (reference sequence). Deletions cut 8 bases from V and 6 bases from J, with 14 bases between. The CDR3 DNA follows: TGTGCCAGCGGCGAGGGGGTGACTCAGCCCCAGCATTTT. Encoded protein: CASGEGVTQPQHF.

The chain links TRBV29-1 to TRBJ2-3; possible D gene TRBD2, 6 bases. The germline V and J ends were trimmed by 7 bases and 0 bases, with 11 bases remaining between them. The V gene's germline CDR1 is SQVTM and CDR2 ANQGSEA. This CDR3 region has 13 residues. The CDR3 DNA is TGCAGCGGGAGTAGCGGTAGCACAGATACGCAGTATTTT. Protein: CSGSSGSTDTQYF.

This rearrangement joins TRBV2 to TRBJ1-3; D gene unclear. In germline, CDR1 is SNHLY, CDR2 FYNNEI. The V end lost 9 bases, the J end lost 4 bases, and 10 bases lay between the germline ends. CDR3 length: 12 amino acids. Here the CDR3 reads CASTSGGNTIYF. CDR3 nucleotides: TGTGCCAGTACCTCCGGCGGAAACACCATATATTTT.

This chain joins TRBV15 and TRBJ1-3; D gene uncertain. The CDR3 length is 14 residues. V dropped 5 bases and J dropped 4 bases, with 12 bases sitting between them. The germline V gene has CDR1 LNHNV and CDR2 YYDKDF (reference sequence). Here the CDR3 reads CATSPIKGGNTIYF. Here the CDR3 DNA reads TGTGCCACCAGCCCCATAAAAGGAGGAAACACCATATATTTT.

This chain joins TRBV7-6 and TRBJ2-1; D remains ambiguous. Germline CDR1 and CDR2: SGHVS and FNYEAQ. The CDR3 has 15 residues. V gave up 3 bases and J gave up 0 bases, with 9 bases separating them. The CDR3 DNA reads TGTGCCAGCAGCTTGACAAGAAGCTCCTACAATGAGCAGTTCTTC. Its protein is CASSLTRSSYNEQFF.

CDR3 sequence reads: CASSLGAIRDEQFF. CDR3 DNA: TGTGCCAGCAGCTTAGGGGCCATACGGGATGAGCAGTTCTTC. This chain connects TRBV7-9 to TRBJ2-1; D gene unclear. V was clipped by 1 base and J by 8 bases, with 12 bases between them. The CDR3 spans 14 residues. Germline lookup yields CDR1 SEHNR and CDR2 FQNEAQ (reference sequence).

The rearrangement uses TRBV14 and TRBJ1-2; 9 positions match TRBD1. The CDR3 length is 14 residues. The V and J ends lost 0 bases and 8 bases, in that order; junction bases with no gene match: 4. The germline V gene has CDR1 SGHDN and CDR2 FVKESK. DNA of the CDR3: TGTGCCAGCAGCCAAGATTGGACAGGGGACGGCTACACCTTC. As protein: CASSQDWTGDGYTF.